What follows are 18 T cell receptor beta chains derived from one specimen sequenced in a study of T cell changes during pregnancy in multiple sclerosis. Measured with immunoSEQ multiplex PCR; TCRdb has only the in-frame clones, and not every one. In the table there are fewer than 85,000 clones, 89% of which are singletons. The sample here was peripheral blood, taken before pregnancy. All receptors derive from a female donor with multiple sclerosis, enrolled in a pregnancy study.

This clone has a single count. This sequence joins TRBV27 and TRBJ1-1; 7 bases match TRBD1. This CDR3 contains 15 residues. Looked up from germline, CDR1 is MNHEY and CDR2 is SMNVEV (reference sequence). V shed 5 bases, J shed 1 base, and the junction held 7 bases outside the gene matches. The CDR3 is CASSATGARNTEAFF. The CDR3 coding sequence is TGTGCCAGCAGTGCCACAGGGGCCCGGAACACTGAAGCTTTCTTT.

The chain uses TRBV5-1 and TRBJ2-3; 8 bases line up with TRBD2. CDR3 length: 14 amino acids. V was clipped by 2 bases and J by 6 bases; unmatched bases: 5. Looked up from germline, CDR1 is SGHRS and CDR2 is YFSETQ. For the CDR3, the DNA is TGCGCCAGCAGCTTAGCGGGGGAAGTGGATACGCAGTATTTT. It yields the protein CASSLAGEVDTQYF.

The chain has TRBV6-5 and TRBJ1-3; 7 bases fit TRBD1. Germline assignment: CDR1 MNHEY and CDR2 SVGAGI. There are 14 residues in the CDR3. The J segment lost 4 bases and the V segment lost 7 bases, leaving 7 bases of the junction unmatched. CDR3 sequence reads: CASKPGGRGNTIYF. Here the CDR3 DNA reads TGTGCCAGCAAACCAGGGGGGCGCGGAAACACCATATATTTT.

The chain has TRBV7-9 and TRBJ2-7; 8 bases fit TRBD1. Unmatched junction bases numbered 12, after V lost 1 base and J lost 10 bases. The CDR3 is 15 amino acids. The germline V gene encodes CDR1 SEHNR and CDR2 FQNEAQ (reference sequence). CDR3 bases: TGTGCCAGCAGCTTAGGCAGGGGGCTCTTTCCCGGACAGTACTTC. Translating it yields CASSLGRGLFPGQYF.

The chain uses TRBV11-2 and TRBJ2-7; tentatively, D is TRBD1 (5 bases). The CDR3 has 16 amino acids. Germline V gene sequence: CDR1 SGHAT, CDR2 FQNNGV. With 2 bases removed from V and 7 bases from J, the gap between germline ends came to 21 bases. CDR3 region: CASSLLGMPGPFEQYF. For the CDR3, the DNA is TGTGCCAGCAGCTTATTAGGTATGCCAGGGCCCTTTGAGCAGTACTTC.

The CDR3 region is CASSLDREQGGYTF. The DNA of the CDR3 is TGTGCCAGCAGCCTCGACAGGGAACAAGGTGGCTACACCTTC. This chain links TRBV7-2 with TRBJ1-2, with TRBD1 matching over 7 bases. CDR1 and CDR2 (germline): SGHTA, FQGNSA. The CDR3 length is 14 residues. V lost 5 bases, J lost 7 bases, and 10 bases stayed unmatched.

The rearrangement uses TRBV4-3 and TRBJ2-1; a possible D gene is TRBD1 (6 bases). Trimming shortened V by 0 bases and J by 8 bases, and 11 bases separated the two germline ends. This CDR3 has 14 amino acids. The germline gives CDR1 LGHNA, CDR2 YSLEER. Written as DNA, the CDR3 is TGCGCCAGCAGCCAAGATAGAGGGGGTTATGAGCAGTTCTTC. Translated, it gives CASSQDRGGYEQFF.

The chain is built from TRBV19 and TRBJ2-2; weak D call: TRBD2 (6 bases). The V gene's germline CDR1 is LNHDA and CDR2 SQIVND (reference sequence). The V gene lost 2 bases and the J gene lost 4 bases, with 17 bases spanning the gap. This CDR3 comprises 17 residues. CDR3: CASSILLGRGPTGELFF. For the CDR3, the DNA is TGTGCCAGTAGTATACTTCTTGGGCGGGGACCCACCGGGGAGCTGTTTTTT.

This rearrangement joins TRBV5-1 to TRBJ2-5, with D perhaps TRBD1 (7 bases). The CDR3 sequence is 16 residues long. Trimming shortened V by 1 base and J by 4 bases, and 17 bases separated the two germline ends. The germline V gene encodes CDR1 SGHRS and CDR2 YFSETQ. CDR3 in amino acids: CASSLLEGAGVETQYF. CDR3 sequence (DNA): TGCGCCAGCAGCTTGTTGGAGGGGGCGGGCGTAGAGACCCAGTACTTC.

The genes are TRBV7-9 and TRBJ2-3, with 7 bases aligning to TRBD1. Per germline, CDR1 SEHNR and CDR2 FQNEAQ (reference sequence). The CDR3 has 14 amino acids. After removal of 6 bases from V and 0 bases from J, the junction contained 3 bases not matched to a gene. CDR3 amino acids: CASSRDSSTDTQYF. For the CDR3, the DNA is TGTGCCAGCAGTCGGGACAGTAGCACAGATACGCAGTATTTT.

V is TRBV10-3 and J is TRBJ1-2; perhaps TRBD1 as D (5 bases). The length of the CDR3 is 17 residues. The V end was cut by 0 bases, the J end by 8 bases, with 22 bases between. Germline-derived CDR1 and CDR2 are ENHRY and SYGVKD. CDR3 in DNA: TGTGCCATCAGTGAGTCGGGGCAGGACGCCCAAATCCGGGGCTACACCTTC. Its translation: CAISESGQDAQIRGYTF.

The rearrangement uses TRBV5-1 and TRBJ1-1; D not certain. CDR3 size: 13 residues. V lost 5 bases and J lost 0, with 8 bases in between. Germline V gene data show CDR1 as SGHRS and CDR2 as YFSETQ. This CDR3 reads CASREGLNTEAFF. The CDR3 nucleotides are TGCGCCAGCAGGGAGGGCCTGAACACTGAAGCTTTCTTT.

V is TRBV4-1 and J is TRBJ2-1, with no clear D. The CDR3 spans 13 residues. Germline assignment: CDR1 MGHRA and CDR2 YSYEKL. V was shortened by 5 bases and J by 6 bases, with 11 bases between the two germline ends. The CDR3 coding sequence is TGCGCCAGCAGCGATCGTAACATCAATGAGCAGTTCTTC. Translation: CASSDRNINEQFF.

This chain links TRBV28 with TRBJ1-3, with 8 bases lining up with TRBD1. The CDR3 totals 16 residues. V gave up 3 bases and J gave up 0 bases; unmatched junction bases: 4. Germline V CDR1 and CDR2: MDHEN, SYDVKM. CDR3 loop: CASSFRTGGSGNTIYF. In DNA form, the CDR3 reads TGTGCCAGCAGTTTCAGAACAGGGGGCTCTGGAAACACCATATATTTT.

The CDR3 DNA sequence: TGTGCCAGCAGCGTAAGCCCGAGAGATACGCAGTATTTT. Residues: CASSVSPRDTQYF. This sequence joins TRBV9 and TRBJ2-3; no clear D. The ends were cut back, 1 base at V and 5 bases at J, with 8 bases in the middle. Germline V gene data show CDR1 as SGDLS and CDR2 as YYNGEE. This CDR3 has 13 residues.

The chain carries TRBV4-3 and TRBJ1-4, with 7 bases identical to TRBD1. The CDR3 has 15 residues. Germline V gene data show CDR1 as LGHNA and CDR2 as YSLEER. V shed 1 base, J shed 7 bases, and the junction held 6 bases outside the gene matches. Here the CDR3 DNA reads TGCGCCAGCAGCCAAGGACAGGGACAAGGTGAAAAACTGTTTTTT. It specifies CASSQGQGQGEKLFF.

The chain employs TRBV5-1 and TRBJ1-1; D is possibly TRBD1 (6 bases). Per the germline V gene, CDR1 is SGHRS and CDR2 is YFSETQ. Trimming pared 2 bases from V and 4 bases from J, leaving 15 bases between. The length of the CDR3 is 15 residues. The CDR3 loop reads CASSFGRQEGTEAFF. The CDR3 DNA reads TGCGCCAGCAGCTTTGGCCGACAGGAAGGCACTGAAGCTTTCTTT.

The V and J genes are TRBV5-5 and TRBJ1-6; 7 bases fit TRBD1. The trim removed 3 bases at V and 11 bases at J, leaving 8 bases unmatched. Germline CDR1 is SGHKS and CDR2 is YYEKEE (reference sequence). The CDR3 is 14 residues long. In nucleotides, the CDR3 is TGTGCCAGCAGCTCACAGGGGCGCGGGACACCCCTCCACTTT. This encodes CASSSQGRGTPLHF.